This T cell receptor beta chain was sequenced for a study of patients and donors after allogeneic stem cell transplantation. Germline CDR1 is LGHDT and CDR2 is YNNKEL (reference sequence). The CDR3 totals 14 residues. The trim removed 2 bases at V and 7 bases at J, leaving 6 bases unmatched. Each CDR3 protein is one row after TCRdb ran MiXCR on the RT-PCR reads. The profile covers some 230,000 distinct CDR3 sequences, with less than 15% appearing a single time and about 9.9% taken by the ten largest. This clonotype was detected only once. The chain recombines TRBV3-1 with TRBJ1-2, with TRBD1 matching over 8 bases. The material sequenced was blood, either unsorted or a sorted T cell fraction (not recorded which). The receptor was isolated from a human donor who was either an allogeneic HSCT recipient or a stem cell or donor lymphocyte infusion donor (not recorded which). It is not recorded whose cells these are; they may come from a transplant donor. CDR3 in amino acids: CASSQFSTGGGYTF. Written as DNA, the CDR3 is TGTGCCAGCAGCCAATTTTCTACAGGGGGTGGCTACACCTTC.